The 8 T cell receptor beta chains given below trace back to one sample, sequenced in a study of spatial heterogeneity in lung cancer. Specified time point: blood at routine non-recurrence follow-up after resection. Researchers sequenced whole RNA taken from tumor, nontumor lung or frozen PBMC without sorting. Each CDR3 protein is one row after TCRdb ran MiXCR on the 5' RACE reads. Altogether roughly 120,000 distinct CDR3 sequences are present, less than 15% being singletons, with the ten largest covering approximately 17%. The sample in question was PBMCs, obtained at follow-up. Every receptor here comes from a male donor with early-stage non-small cell lung cancer.

This sequence joins TRBV10-3 and TRBJ2-7; 8 nucleotides match TRBD1. V lost 0 bases to trimming and J lost 9 bases; unmatched junction nucleotides: 10. The CDR3 spans 15 residues. Germline CDR1 reads ENHRY; CDR2 reads SYGVKD. CDR3 residues: CAISESDRETDRQYF. The CDR3 bases are TGTGCCATCAGTGAGTCGGACAGGGAAACCGATCGGCAGTACTTC.

The chain combines TRBV2 with TRBJ1-5; 7 bases are shared with TRBD1. This CDR3 is built from 13 residues. The J segment lost 7 bases and the V segment lost 5 bases, leaving 5 bases of the junction unmatched. Germline lookup yields CDR1 SNHLY and CDR2 FYNNEI. The CDR3 DNA reads as TGTGCCAGCAGTTCTACAGGGGTCCAGCCCCAGCATTTT. Translation: CASSSTGVQPQHF. The whole variable domain, remainder taken from reference TRBV2 and TRBJ1-5, is EPEVTQTPSHQVTQMGQEVILRCVPISNHLYFYWYRQILGQKVEFLVSFYNNEISEKSEIFDDQFSVERPDGSNFTLKIRSTKLEDSAMYFCASSSTGVQPQHFGDGTRLSIL.

The chain links TRBV5-1 to TRBJ2-7; D is ambiguous. Trimming stripped 4 bases from V and 6 bases from J, with 8 bases between. The CDR3 is made up of 11 amino acids. CDR1 and CDR2 from the germline V gene are SGHRS and YFSETQ. CDR3 amino acids: CASSLWGEQYF. In nucleotides, the CDR3 is TGCGCCAGCAGCCTCTGGGGCGAGCAGTACTTC.

The chain links TRBV20-1 to TRBJ1-5; D unclear. Germline V gene lookup returns CDR1 DFQATT and CDR2 SNEGSKA (reference sequence). This CDR3 region has 13 residues. V lost 3 bases and J 7 bases, leaving 13 bases between the germline ends. The chain's CDR3 is CSASQLLGQPQHF. CDR3 bases: TGCAGTGCTAGTCAACTCTTAGGGCAGCCCCAGCATTTT.

This clonotype was found a few times. The chain carries TRBV20-1 and TRBJ2-2, with 11 bases identical to TRBD2. The germline gives CDR1 DFQATT, CDR2 SNEGSKA (reference sequence). J was trimmed by 4 bases and V by 2 bases; bases with no gene match: 6. This CDR3 has 16 amino acids. CDR3 DNA sequence: TGCAGTGCTAGACTCACTAGCGGGGGATCCACCGGGGAGCTGTTTTTT. Its translation is CSARLTSGGSTGELFF.

This chain uses TRBV18 with TRBJ2-3; D call uncertain. Germline V gene sequence: CDR1 KGHSH, CDR2 LQKENI. Trimming took off 3 bases at V and 2 bases at J, with 9 bases between the two ends. This CDR3 has 14 amino acids. DNA for the CDR3: TGTGCCAGCTCACCCGGTAGGCCCACAGATACGCAGTATTTT. It encodes CASSPGRPTDTQYF. The full variable domain, completed using reference TRBV18 and TRBJ2-3, is NAGVMQNPRHLVRRRGQEARLRCSPMKGHSHVYWYRQLPEEGLKFMVYLQKENIIDESGMPKERFSAEFPKEGPSILRIQQVVRGDSAAYFCASSPGRPTDTQYFGPGTRLTVL.

This clonotype was counted at least ten times. This chain uses TRBV12-3 or TRBV12-4 with TRBJ1-2; 9 positions match TRBD1. J was trimmed by 5 bases and V by 5 bases; bases with no gene match: 3. This CDR3 has 13 amino acids. The CDR3 sequence is CASSPGTGYGYTF. As DNA, the CDR3 is TGTGCCAGCAGTCCCGGGACAGGGTATGGCTACACCTTC.

This clonotype was picked up many times. The genes are TRBV12-3 or TRBV12-4 and TRBJ1-2, with D possibly matching TRBD1 (6 bases). Trimming left V 5 bases short and J 4 bases short, with 11 bases between. CDR3 length: 13 residues. The CDR3 nucleotides are TGTGCCAGCAGTGGGGGGGCCGGCTATGGCTACACCTTC. It specifies CASSGGAGYGYTF.